One sample yielded the 23 T cell receptor beta chains listed below, sequenced in a study of blood T cells in healthy people across ages. Then a second PCR, running about 7 to 11 cycles, was carried out with a sample-barcoded 5' primer and a J-beta primer mix. One entry per CDR3 protein, called by TCRdb with MiXCR from the 5' RACE reads. Here the sample spans 1.5 million to 2 million distinct CDR3 sequences, around 35% being singletons. The sequenced sample was blood. The source of these receptors is a woman aged 30 to 39 in good health.

This clonotype was counted at least ten times. The CDR3 loop is CAIPRQGANEQFF. Here the CDR3 DNA reads TGTGCCATCCCGCGACAGGGTGCGAATGAGCAGTTCTTC. The chain employs TRBV10-3 and TRBJ2-1; 7 nucleotides agree with TRBD1. Germline CDR1 ENHRY, CDR2 SYGVKD. This CDR3 spans 13 amino acids. J gave up 7 bases and V 8 bases, and 8 bases lay outside the gene matches.

The chain employs TRBV4-1 and TRBJ2-3, with D perhaps TRBD2 (7 bases). V shed 4 bases and J shed 3 bases, with 20 bases lying between them. The CDR3 length is 17 residues. The germline V gene encodes CDR1 MGHRA and CDR2 YSYEKL. The chain's CDR3 is CASSRSGGLAETDTQYF. For the CDR3, the DNA is TGCGCCAGCAGCCGTTCGGGGGGCCTAGCGGAGACAGATACGCAGTATTTT.

There are a few counts of this clonotype. The gene calls are TRBV20-1 and TRBJ2-3; TRBD2 matches at 15 bases. This CDR3 region has 16 residues. Germline CDR1 reads DFQATT; CDR2 reads SNEGSKA (reference sequence). V shed 6 bases and J 0 bases; nucleotides not matched to a gene: 4. The CDR3 DNA is TGCAGTGCGGTCGGACTAGCGGGGGGGAGCACAGATACGCAGTATTTT. Encoded protein: CSAVGLAGGSTDTQYF.

J is TRBJ1-1 and V is TRBV29-1; 7 nucleotides align to TRBD1. The CDR3 has 12 amino acids. Germline V CDR1 and CDR2: SQVTM, ANQGSEA. V gave up 4 bases and J gave up 3 bases; unmatched junction bases: 2. CDR3 region: CSVADRDTEAFF. For the CDR3, the DNA is TGCAGCGTTGCAGACAGGGACACTGAAGCTTTCTTT.

The V gene is TRBV10-3, the J gene TRBJ1-1; D gene unclear. V was shortened by 5 bases and J by 8 bases, with 15 bases between the two germline ends. This CDR3 spans 13 amino acids. Germline-derived CDR1 and CDR2 are ENHRY and SYGVKD. The CDR3 sequence is CAISPGGLSEAFF. The CDR3, as DNA: TGTGCCATCAGTCCAGGCGGGCTGTCGGAAGCTTTCTTT.

This clonotype has more than one count but fewer than ten. V and J are TRBV7-2 and TRBJ2-4, with a weak D call TRBD2 (5 bases). Between the trimmed V and J ends, which lost 6 bases and 0 bases, there was a span of 9 bases. The CDR3 extends over 14 amino acids. Germline CDR1 reads SGHTA; CDR2 reads FQGNSA. The CDR3 DNA reads as TGTGCCAGCAGGGACTTACTAGCCAAAAACATTCAGTACTTC. It is translated as CASRDLLAKNIQYF.

The genes are TRBV2 and TRBJ2-5, with 11 bases matching TRBD1. The J call could be wrong; TRBJ2-7 is a better fit for the DNA end. The germline V gene has CDR1 SNHLY and CDR2 FYNNEI. This CDR3 is 13 amino acids long. The CDR3 spells CASNKDRGLEQYF. The CDR3 DNA reads TGTGCCAGCAACAAGGACAGGGGGCTCGAGCAGTACTTC.

This chain connects TRBV14 to TRBJ2-1; D is unresolved. The CDR3 covers 15 residues. V was pared by 3 bases and J by 0 bases, with 9 bases between. Germline V gives CDR1 SGHDN, CDR2 FVKESK. In DNA form, the CDR3 reads TGTGCCAGCAGCCAGTACTCTAGCTCCTACAATGAGCAGTTCTTC. Its protein product is CASSQYSSSYNEQFF.

This clonotype was recorded a few times. V usage is TRBV29-1 and J usage is TRBJ1-1, with no clear D. CDR1 is SQVTM, CDR2 ANQGSEA, per germline. V lost 4 bases and J 0 bases, leaving 9 bases between the germline ends. The CDR3 length is 13 residues. CDR3 DNA sequence: TGCAGCGTTGTCAAGTTATTGAACACTGAAGCTTTCTTT. Amino acids: CSVVKLLNTEAFF.

Notes on this clonotype: The germline gene is not matched at one end of the junction; a read error may be the cause. The V gene is TRBV5-1, the J gene TRBJ1-2; D perhaps matches TRBD1 (5 bases). There are 14 residues in the CDR3. The germline V gene has CDR1 SGHRS and CDR2 YFSETQ. The CDR3 sequence: CAGSLSQGIYGYTF. The CDR3 DNA follows: TGCGCCGGCAGCTTATCTCAGGGAATCTATGGCTACACCTTC.

The rearrangement uses TRBV5-1 and TRBJ1-2; weak D call: TRBD1 (6 bases). The CDR3 extends over 14 amino acids. Germline V lookup: CDR1 SGHRS, CDR2 YFSETQ. V was cut by 5 bases and J by 3 bases, with 14 bases left in between. This chain's CDR3 is CASRTGGIDYGYTF. As DNA, the CDR3 is TGCGCCAGCAGGACAGGAGGGATTGACTATGGCTACACCTTC.

This clonotype was seen a handful of times. V usage is TRBV21-1 and J usage is TRBJ1-2; the table's TRBD1 call for D was not verified on the DNA. TRBV21-1 is a documented pseudogene. The CDR3 length is 14 residues. CDR3: CASRRQGRDYGYTF. CDR3 in DNA: TGTGCCAGCAGAAGACAGGGAAGGGACTATGGCTACACCTTC.

The genes are TRBV27 and TRBJ1-1, with D uncertain. This CDR3 comprises 14 residues. Trimming removed 2 bases from V and 3 bases from J, with 10 bases in between. Germline loops: CDR1 MNHEY, CDR2 SMNVEV (reference sequence). Here the CDR3 reads CASSLMGRHTEAFF. The CDR3 nucleotides read TGTGCCAGCAGTTTAATGGGAAGGCACACTGAAGCTTTCTTT.

This rearrangement joins TRBV20-1 to TRBJ1-1, with D perhaps matching TRBD1 (5 bases). This CDR3 spans 14 amino acids. Germline V gene sequence: CDR1 DFQATT, CDR2 SNEGSKA (reference sequence). V lost 6 bases and J 9 bases, leaving 23 bases between the germline ends. The CDR3 spells CSAKSPGQTDKAFF. The CDR3 DNA follows: TGCAGTGCCAAGTCCCCGGGGCAGACGGACAAAGCTTTCTTT.

The chain links TRBV10-2 to TRBJ2-1; 11 bases fit TRBD2. CDR1 WSHSY and CDR2 SAAADI come from the germline V gene. Unmatched junction bases numbered 4, after V lost 7 bases and J lost 8 bases. The CDR3 is 13 amino acids. CDR3 loop: CASKTSGNDEQFF. CDR3 nucleotide sequence: TGCGCCAGCAAGACTAGCGGGAATGATGAGCAGTTCTTC.

This clonotype was detected a few times. The chain joins TRBV7-2 to TRBJ1-1; D possibly corresponds to TRBD1 (6 bases). The CDR3 consists of 13 residues. CDR1 and CDR2 from the germline V gene are SGHTA and FQGNSA. Trimming stripped 1 base from V and 10 bases from J, with 13 bases between. Here the CDR3 reads CASSLVVQGRAFF. CDR3 sequence (DNA): TGTGCCAGCAGCTTAGTGGTACAGGGTAGAGCTTTCTTT.

The chain links TRBV5-1 to TRBJ2-1, with TRBD2 identical over 7 bases. The length of the CDR3 is 18 residues. Germline V gene lookup returns CDR1 SGHRS and CDR2 YFSETQ. Unmatched junction bases numbered 14, after V lost 2 bases and J lost 3 bases. This CDR3 reads CASSLGLAERGGYNEQFF. The CDR3, as DNA: TGCGCCAGCAGCTTAGGGCTAGCGGAAAGGGGCGGCTACAATGAGCAGTTCTTC.

This clonotype has a handful of counts. The chain recombines TRBV15 with TRBJ2-7; 10 nucleotides match TRBD1. Germline loops: CDR1 LNHNV, CDR2 YYDKDF (reference sequence). This CDR3 is 16 amino acids long. The junction had 9 bases not matched to a gene; V was cut back by 7 bases and J by 0 bases. CDR3 protein: CATKPEGQGFSYEQYF. DNA for the CDR3: TGTGCCACCAAACCGGAGGGACAGGGGTTCTCCTACGAGCAGTACTTC.

On this clonotype: At one end, the junction sequence differs from germline, possibly due to a read error. The chain has TRBV12-3 or TRBV12-4 and TRBJ2-3; the match to TRBD1 covers 10 bases. The CDR3 is made up of 14 amino acids. The CDR3 is CASTDRGLEDTEYF. Written as DNA, the CDR3 is TGTGCCAGCACCGACAGGGGGCTTGAAGATACGGAGTATTTT.

In its sample, this clonotype was seen a few times. The chain links TRBV5-1 to TRBJ2-3; TRBD2 might be the D (5 bases). Deletions cut 0 bases from V and 0 bases from J, with 11 bases between. Per the germline V gene, CDR1 is SGHRS and CDR2 is YFSETQ. CDR3 length: 16 residues. The CDR3 DNA is TGCGCCAGCAGCTTGGTCCTGGGCGGGAGCACAGATACGCAGTATTTT. It yields the protein CASSLVLGGSTDTQYF.

This clonotype has only a few counts. The chain carries TRBV10-3 and TRBJ2-1, with 13 positions matching TRBD2. The CDR3 sequence is 16 residues long. V shed 2 bases, J shed 8 bases, and the junction held 6 bases outside the gene matches. Germline V gene lookup returns CDR1 ENHRY and CDR2 SYGVKD. CDR3 sequence reads: CAISEPRTSGSYEQFF. CDR3 bases: TGTGCCATCAGTGAGCCTCGGACTAGCGGGAGCTATGAGCAGTTCTTC.

The rearrangement uses TRBV6-1 and TRBJ1-2; 10 nucleotides match TRBD1. CDR3 length equals 14 residues. CDR1 MNHNS and CDR2 SASEGT come from the germline V gene. Trimming cost V 5 bases and J 6 bases; bases outside gene matches: 6. As DNA, the CDR3 is TGTGCCAGCAGTAGGGACAGGGGCGCCCATGGCTACACCTTC. Protein product: CASSRDRGAHGYTF.

This clonotype showed up just a few times. The chain carries TRBV27 and TRBJ2-1, with a tentative D call TRBD2 (6 bases). The CDR3 runs 13 residues. Germline V gene sequence: CDR1 MNHEY, CDR2 SMNVEV (reference sequence). V lost 8 bases and J 9 bases, leaving 17 bases between the germline ends. The CDR3 reads CASGDLWGIEQFF. The CDR3 DNA follows: TGTGCCAGCGGGGACTTGTGGGGGATTGAGCAGTTCTTC.